Following are 17 T cell receptor beta chains from one sample sequenced in a study of T cells in Graves' hyperthyroidism and ophthalmopathy. Amplified TCR beta CDR3 regions derived from RNA transcripts. The study used the HTBI primer set for a first-round RT-PCR of the TCR CDR3. One entry per CDR3 protein, called by TCRdb with MiXCR from the multiplex PCR reads. The data hold under 450,000 distinct CDR3 sequences, with 15% to 18% observed a single time. Source material: blood. These receptors were collected from a woman aged 18-29 years with Graves' hyperthyroidism.

This chain joins TRBV28 and TRBJ2-7; possible D gene TRBD1, 6 bases. CDR3 length equals 15 residues. Germline V gene lookup returns CDR1 MDHEN and CDR2 SYDVKM. The V end was cut by 5 bases, the J end by 2 bases, with 16 bases between. CDR3: CASSTGSGVPYEQYF. The CDR3 nucleotides are TGTGCCAGCAGTACCGGGTCAGGGGTACCCTACGAGCAGTACTTC.

There are many counts of this clonotype. The V gene is TRBV20-1, the J gene TRBJ2-5; 12 bases map to TRBD2. Looked up from germline, CDR1 is DFQATT and CDR2 is SNEGSKA (reference sequence). The CDR3 is made up of 13 amino acids. J was trimmed by 5 bases and V by 6 bases; bases with no gene match: 4. The CDR3 nucleotides read TGCAGTGCGCCGACTAGCGGGGGTGAGACCCAGTACTTC. The encoded protein is CSAPTSGGETQYF.

This clonotype was detected many times. The chain couples TRBV10-3 to TRBJ2-7; 8 bases match TRBD2. Germline CDR1 reads ENHRY; CDR2 reads SYGVKD. After removal of 6 bases from V and 6 bases from J, the junction contained 10 bases not matched to a gene. This CDR3 region has 14 residues. The CDR3 coding sequence is TGTGCCATCAGGCCAGCGGGAGATTCGAGCGAGCAGTACTTC. As protein: CAIRPAGDSSEQYF.

This clonotype was seen ten or more times. This chain links TRBV5-1 with TRBJ1-3, with 10 nucleotides matching TRBD1. The J segment lost 5 bases and the V segment lost 4 bases, leaving 6 bases of the junction unmatched. This CDR3 is 15 amino acids long. The germline gives CDR1 SGHRS, CDR2 YFSETQ. CDR3 nucleotides: TGCGCCAGCAGCCAAGGGACAGGGGATAGAAACACCATATATTTT. The encoded protein is CASSQGTGDRNTIYF.

This clonotype was recorded at least ten times. The chain couples TRBV12-3 or TRBV12-4 to TRBJ2-5, with 8 positions matching TRBD2. The CDR3 extends over 18 amino acids. With 6 bases clipped from V and 4 bases from J, the junction kept 19 bases outside the gene matches. The CDR3 reads CASSPLGLGVGFRETQYF. The CDR3 nucleotides are TGTGCCAGCAGCCCATTGGGACTAGGAGTGGGGTTTCGAGAGACCCAGTACTTC.

This clonotype came up a few times. The V call is TRBV15, the J call TRBJ2-5, with a tentative D call TRBD2 (6 bases). V was pared by 2 bases and J by 5 bases, with 12 bases between. The CDR3 runs 14 residues. Germline-derived CDR1 and CDR2 are LNHNV and YYDKDF (reference sequence). As DNA, the CDR3 is TGTGCCACCAGCAGACCGGTCGGGGGTGAGACCCAGTACTTC. This sequence encodes CATSRPVGGETQYF.

This clonotype was seen ten or more times. V is TRBV3-1 and J is TRBJ2-4; D is unresolved. Germline CDR1 LGHDT, CDR2 YNNKEL (reference sequence). V lost 1 base, J lost 5 bases, and 9 bases lay in between. The CDR3 totals 14 residues. As DNA, the CDR3 is TGTGCCAGCAGCCAAGGTAGAGGACAAAACATTCAGTACTTC. It specifies CASSQGRGQNIQYF. Combining the CDR3 with reference TRBV3-1 and TRBJ2-4 gives the whole variable domain DTAVSQTPKYLVTQMGNDKSIKCEQNLGHDTMYWYKQDSKKFLKIMFSYNNKELIINETVPNRFSPKSPDKAHLNLHINSLELGDSAVYFCASSQGRGQNIQYFGAGTRLSVL.

This clonotype was recorded a few times. This chain joins TRBV5-8 and TRBJ1-5; unclear D gene. The germline V gene has CDR1 SGHTS and CDR2 YDEGEE. The CDR3 is made up of 17 amino acids. V lost 4 bases and J 8 bases, leaving 25 bases between the germline ends. The CDR3 nucleotides read TGTGCCAGCAGCCTAAGCCGGACGGTACCCGGTTTAGAGCCCCAGCATTTT. Translated, it gives CASSLSRTVPGLEPQHF.

In its sample, this clonotype was seen a few times. The chain couples TRBV5-1 to TRBJ1-4; 10 bases fit TRBD1. This CDR3 has 15 residues. The germline V gene has CDR1 SGHRS and CDR2 YFSETQ. V trimming: 0 bases; J trimming: 6 bases; junction bases outside the gene matches: 2. CDR3 sequence reads: CASSLGTGGDEKLFF. CDR3 nucleotides: TGCGCCAGCAGCTTGGGGACAGGGGGAGATGAAAAACTGTTTTTT. Supplemented by reference TRBV5-1 and TRBJ1-4, the full variable domain reads KAGVTQTPRYLIKTRGQQVTLSCSPISGHRSVSWYQQTPGQGLQFLFEYFSETQRNKGNFPGRFSGRQFSNSRSEMNVSTLELGDSALYLCASSLGTGGDEKLFFGSGTQLSVL.

In this sample, this clonotype turned up a few times. The J gene is TRBJ2-2, the V gene TRBV20-1, with TRBD2 as a possible D gene (7 bases). Germline V gene lookup returns CDR1 DFQATT and CDR2 SNEGSKA (reference sequence). There are 16 residues in the CDR3. The V gene lost 0 bases and the J gene lost 5 bases, with 16 bases spanning the gap. The CDR3 loop is CSARELGGGMTGELFF. The CDR3 DNA reads as TGCAGTGCTAGAGAGCTAGGGGGGGGGATGACCGGGGAGCTGTTTTTT.

This clonotype was counted many times. The chain uses TRBV12-3 or TRBV12-4 and TRBJ1-1; perhaps TRBD1 as D (5 bases). The CDR3 sequence is 13 residues long. Trimming shortened V by 5 bases and J by 1 base, and 8 bases separated the two germline ends. CDR3 in amino acids: CASSQGENTEAFF. The DNA for the CDR3 is TGTGCCAGCAGTCAAGGGGAGAACACTGAAGCTTTCTTT.

This clonotype has at least ten counts. This chain links TRBV9 with TRBJ1-6; maybe TRBD1 (5 bases). CDR1 and CDR2 (germline): SGDLS, YYNGEE. The CDR3 has 14 residues. Trimming took off 5 bases at V and 10 bases at J, with 16 bases between the two ends. CDR3 in DNA: TGTGCCAGCAGTGTCACTTCCCGGGACTCACCCCTCCACTTT. It translates to CASSVTSRDSPLHF.

This clonotype occurred many times. This chain joins TRBV6-5 and TRBJ1-6, with D perhaps matching TRBD1 (5 bases). This CDR3 has 14 amino acids. With 2 bases removed from V and 7 bases from J, the gap between germline ends came to 9 bases. Germline CDR1 MNHEY, CDR2 SVGAGI. CDR3 amino acids: CASSYTRQNSPLHF. CDR3 DNA: TGTGCCAGCAGTTACACACGACAGAATTCACCCCTCCACTTT.

This clonotype was seen at least ten times. The J gene is TRBJ2-3, the V gene TRBV6-2 or TRBV6-3, with 10 positions matching TRBD2. The CDR3 length is 16 residues. Germline V lookup: CDR1 MNHEY, CDR2 SVGEGT. V trimming: 8 bases; J trimming: 2 bases; junction bases outside the gene matches: 10. CDR3 coding DNA: TGTGCCAGCGGTGCTTCCGGGACTAGCGTCACAGATACGCAGTATTTT. Its translation: CASGASGTSVTDTQYF.

This clonotype was seen at least ten times. The J gene is TRBJ1-2, the V gene TRBV5-1; 12 bases are a match to TRBD1. This CDR3 contains 14 residues. Germline assignment: CDR1 SGHRS and CDR2 YFSETQ. With V trimmed by 9 bases and J by 7 bases, 10 bases remained unmatched. This CDR3 is CATTPGQGAGGYTF. The CDR3 DNA follows: TGCGCCACTACCCCGGGACAGGGGGCAGGTGGCTACACCTTC. Full variable domain (rest looked up from reference TRBV5-1 and TRBJ1-2): KAGVTQTPRYLIKTRGQQVTLSCSPISGHRSVSWYQQTPGQGLQFLFEYFSETQRNKGNFPGRFSGRQFSNSRSEMNVSTLELGDSALYLCATTPGQGAGGYTFGSGTRLTVV.

This clonotype was picked up a small number of times. Here the CDR3 reads CASSDRGPSSYNEQFF. The CDR3 DNA sequence: TGTGCCAGCAGTGACAGGGGACCCTCCTCCTACAATGAGCAGTTCTTC. The rearrangement links TRBV6-2 or TRBV6-3 to TRBJ2-1; 8 bases line up with TRBD1. V lost 5 bases and J lost 0; bases outside the gene matches: 6. The germline gives CDR1 MNHEY, CDR2 SVGEGT. This CDR3 contains 16 residues.

In its sample, this clonotype was seen many times. The gene calls are TRBV6-1 and TRBJ2-7; D may be TRBD2 (6 bases). Trimming shortened V by 6 bases and J by 2 bases, and 17 bases separated the two germline ends. CDR1 is MNHNS and CDR2 is SASEGT in the germline V gene. The length of the CDR3 is 15 residues. CDR3 in DNA: TGTGCCAGCAGCCTCGGGCGGGACGGCACCTACGAGCAGTACTTC. Protein product: CASSLGRDGTYEQYF.